These 22 T cell receptor beta chains share one sample of origin, sequenced in a study of response to subunit inactivated influenza vaccine. TCRdb reprocessed the RT-PCR reads via MiXCR and lists one record per CDR3 protein. The sample holds roughly 500,000 distinct CDR3 sequences, 16% seen once. Material: CD4+ T cells sorted from PBMCs, obtained roughly 24 months after vaccination. Receptors were obtained from a man between 50 and 69 years old who received an inactivated influenza vaccine.

This clonotype was seen a handful of times. This rearrangement joins TRBV18 to TRBJ1-1, with TRBD1 matching 10 bases. The V gene's germline CDR1 is KGHSH and CDR2 LQKENI. The CDR3 loop spans 15 amino acids. Trimming removed 4 bases from V and 1 base from J; junction bases left unmatched: 3. The CDR3 DNA reads TGTGCCAGCTCACTCGGACAGGGGGAGAACACTGAAGCTTTCTTT. This gives the protein CASSLGQGENTEAFF.

V gene TRBV29-1 combines with J gene TRBJ1-2; TRBD1 matches 9 bases. CDR1 is SQVTM, CDR2 ANQGSEA, per germline. CDR3 length: 14 amino acids. V shed 7 bases, J shed 4 bases, and the junction held 10 bases outside the gene matches. DNA of the CDR3: TGCAGCGCGGCAATACAGGGGGCGAGCTATGGCTACACCTTC. It translates to CSAAIQGASYGYTF.

This clonotype came up a few times. V is TRBV5-1 and J is TRBJ2-1; 9 bases are shared with TRBD2. V was clipped by 4 bases and J by 5 bases; unmatched bases: 10. The germline V gene encodes CDR1 SGHRS and CDR2 YFSETQ. The CDR3 length is 16 residues. The CDR3 DNA is TGCGCCAGCAGCCCTGGTGGGCGGGGGGGCGACAATGAGCAGTTCTTC. This gives the protein CASSPGGRGGDNEQFF.

This clonotype turned up a few times. The CDR3 region is CASSPQITGTVSGQPQHF. CDR3 nucleotide sequence: TGTGCCAGCTCACCACAGATCACCGGGACAGTGAGTGGTCAGCCCCAGCATTTT. The chain has TRBV18 and TRBJ1-5, with 7 bases fitting TRBD1. V was pared by 1 base and J by 6 bases, with 15 bases of the junction left unmatched. The CDR3 extends over 18 amino acids. Germline assignment: CDR1 KGHSH and CDR2 LQKENI.

Many counts were recorded for this clonotype. The chain links TRBV28 to TRBJ2-2; 8 bases match TRBD1. Germline CDR1 is MDHEN and CDR2 is SYDVKM. There are 15 residues in the CDR3. V lost 3 bases to trimming and J lost 6 bases; unmatched junction nucleotides: 6. The CDR3 sequence is CASSFDRGAAGELFF. The DNA for the CDR3 is TGTGCCAGCAGTTTTGACAGGGGAGCCGCCGGGGAGCTGTTTTTT.

This clonotype occurred a few times. The J gene is TRBJ1-6, the V gene TRBV6-1; TRBD1 might be the D (6 bases). V was pared by 5 bases and J by 5 bases, with 19 bases between. The CDR3 totals 17 residues. CDR1 MNHNS and CDR2 SASEGT come from the germline V gene. CDR3 loop: CASSPPRRGLNNSPLHF. DNA of the CDR3: TGTGCCAGCAGTCCTCCCCGCAGGGGCCTTAATAATTCACCCCTCCACTTT.

V is TRBV20-1 and J is TRBJ2-1; D possibly matches TRBD1 or TRBD2 (5 bases each). The CDR3 covers 15 residues. V dropped 0 bases and J dropped 2 bases, with 11 bases sitting between them. Germline CDR1 reads DFQATT; CDR2 reads SNEGSKA (reference sequence). CDR3 DNA sequence: TGCAGTGCTAGAGAACCGGGACGAACCTACAATGAGCAGTTCTTC. Translated: CSAREPGRTYNEQFF.

This clonotype occurred a few times. V and J are TRBV20-1 and TRBJ1-5; the D is unclear. CDR1 and CDR2 from the germline V gene are DFQATT and SNEGSKA (reference sequence). This CDR3 comprises 11 residues. V was pared by 3 bases and J by 5 bases, with 5 bases between. The CDR3 region has the DNA TGCAGTGCTAGTGCAGATCAGCCCCAGCATTTT. Its translation is CSASADQPQHF.

CDR3 in amino acids: CATSEVGSGRTDEQFF. The CDR3 DNA follows: TGTGCCACCAGTGAGGTAGGTAGCGGGAGGACGGATGAGCAGTTCTTC. The chain carries TRBV24-1 and TRBJ2-1; 10 bases fit TRBD2. The V gene's germline CDR1 is KGHDR and CDR2 SFDVKD. Unmatched junction bases numbered 10, after V lost 4 bases and J lost 8 bases. This CDR3 spans 16 amino acids.

This clonotype was detected a few times. The V call is TRBV28, the J call TRBJ2-3, with 9 bases identical to TRBD2. The CDR3 contains 14 residues. V lost 3 bases and J lost 8; bases outside the gene matches: 6. CDR1 MDHEN and CDR2 SYDVKM come from the germline V gene. The CDR3 DNA follows: TGTGCCAGCAGTTTTAGTAGCGGGAGAAGTACGCAGTATTTT. Amino acid sequence: CASSFSSGRSTQYF.

CDR3 DNA: TGCAGCGTTCAAAGACGGGGGGCTGAAGCTTTCTTT. Translated, it gives CSVQRRGAEAFF. The genes are TRBV29-1 and TRBJ1-1; D may be TRBD1 (5 bases). Trimming left V 5 bases short and J 6 bases short, with 13 bases between. Germline CDR1 reads SQVTM; CDR2 reads ANQGSEA. This CDR3 has 12 residues.

This chain connects TRBV7-9 to TRBJ1-1; 7 bases fit TRBD1. The CDR3 length is 14 residues. With 5 bases clipped from V and 6 bases from J, the junction kept 9 bases outside the gene matches. Germline V lookup: CDR1 SEHNR, CDR2 FQNEAQ (reference sequence). CDR3 coding DNA: TGTGCCAGCAGCCCGCAGGGGGGAAGGCCTGAAGCTTTCTTT. It codes for CASSPQGGRPEAFF.

The chain couples TRBV6-1 to TRBJ2-7, with D unclear. The V and J ends lost 4 bases and 3 bases respectively, with 7 bases between them. This CDR3 is 12 amino acids long. Germline V gene lookup returns CDR1 MNHNS and CDR2 SASEGT. CDR3 loop: CASSAAYYEQYF. In DNA form, the CDR3 reads TGTGCCAGCAGTGCGGCCTACTACGAGCAGTACTTC.

The rearrangement uses TRBV7-9 and TRBJ2-1, with TRBD2 as a possible D gene (5 bases). CDR1 is SEHNR, CDR2 FQNEAQ, per germline (reference sequence). The CDR3 has 16 amino acids. The ends were cut back, 3 bases at V and 0 bases at J, with 12 bases in the middle. The CDR3 here is CASSFLGGSSYNEQFF. In nucleotides, the CDR3 is TGTGCCAGCAGCTTTTTAGGCGGGTCCTCCTACAATGAGCAGTTCTTC.

CDR3 protein: CSATHFSIGSLSNQPQHF. CDR3 coding DNA: TGCAGTGCTACCCATTTTTCGATTGGGAGCCTTAGCAATCAGCCCCAGCATTTT. The chain joins TRBV20-1 to TRBJ1-5; D gene ambiguous. In germline, CDR1 is DFQATT, CDR2 SNEGSKA (reference sequence). CDR3 size: 18 residues. The V and J ends lost 4 bases and 0 bases respectively, with 22 bases between them.

Only a few counts were recorded for this clonotype. The rearrangement links TRBV6-1 to TRBJ1-5, with TRBD1 identical over 7 bases. The CDR3 is made up of 14 amino acids. Unmatched junction bases numbered 8, after V lost 4 bases and J lost 8 bases. Germline V CDR1 and CDR2: MNHNS, SASEGT. The CDR3 DNA reads as TGTGCCAGCAGTGGACAGGGACTAGGTGAGCCCCAGCATTTT. Its translation is CASSGQGLGEPQHF.

This sequence joins TRBV9 and TRBJ2-7; 10 bases align to TRBD2. Germline values: CDR1 SGDLS, CDR2 YYNGEE. V gave up 3 bases and J gave up 6 bases; unmatched junction bases: 9. This CDR3 is 15 amino acids long. The CDR3 here is CASSEGTSEMGEQYF. The CDR3 DNA is TGTGCCAGCAGCGAGGGGACTAGCGAAATGGGCGAGCAGTACTTC.

The gene calls are TRBV6-2 or TRBV6-3 and TRBJ2-7; D remains unclear. This CDR3 comprises 15 residues. Germline V gene data show CDR1 as MNHEY and CDR2 as SVGEGT. V lost 2 bases and J lost 0, with 11 bases in between. CDR3 in amino acids: CASSYPPETSYEQYF. CDR3 nucleotide sequence: TGTGCCAGCAGTTACCCTCCGGAGACCTCCTACGAGCAGTACTTC.

The rearrangement joins TRBV27 to TRBJ2-7; 9 bases map to TRBD2. The V gene's germline CDR1 is MNHEY and CDR2 SMNVEV (reference sequence). The ends lost 5 bases at V and 0 bases at J; junction bases unmatched: 8. This CDR3 is 16 amino acids long. CDR3 bases: TGTGCCAGCAGTAGTAGCGGGGGTCCTAGCTCCTACGAGCAGTACTTC. This gives the protein CASSSSGGPSSYEQYF.

DNA for the CDR3: TGTGCCAGCAGCCAGATTAGCGGGAGGAATGAGCAGTTCTTC. Residues: CASSQISGRNEQFF. This rearrangement joins TRBV14 to TRBJ2-1; 10 bases agree with TRBD2. In germline, CDR1 is SGHDN, CDR2 FVKESK. Trimming removed 3 bases from V and 7 bases from J; junction bases left unmatched: 3. The CDR3 runs 14 residues.

In its sample, this clonotype was seen a few times. The gene calls are TRBV27 and TRBJ2-6, with 12 bases matching TRBD2. The CDR3 sequence is 20 residues long. Germline trimming cut 6 bases from V and 4 bases from J; bases unmatched to any gene: 16. Germline CDR1 reads MNHEY; CDR2 reads SMNVEV (reference sequence). The CDR3 coding sequence is TGTGCCAGCAGCCCACTTGTTACTAGCGGGAGGACGAGGGGGGCCAACGTCCTGACTTTC. Encoded protein: CASSPLVTSGRTRGANVLTF.

The rearrangement joins TRBV20-1 to TRBJ1-4; D uncertain. The V end was cut by 7 bases, the J end by 8 bases, with 23 bases between. CDR1 is DFQATT, CDR2 SNEGSKA, per germline (reference sequence). This CDR3 contains 15 residues. The CDR3 DNA follows: TGCAGTGTCCCACGCGCCCCGGGGAATAGCGAAAAACTGTTTTTT. Its translation is CSVPRAPGNSEKLFF.